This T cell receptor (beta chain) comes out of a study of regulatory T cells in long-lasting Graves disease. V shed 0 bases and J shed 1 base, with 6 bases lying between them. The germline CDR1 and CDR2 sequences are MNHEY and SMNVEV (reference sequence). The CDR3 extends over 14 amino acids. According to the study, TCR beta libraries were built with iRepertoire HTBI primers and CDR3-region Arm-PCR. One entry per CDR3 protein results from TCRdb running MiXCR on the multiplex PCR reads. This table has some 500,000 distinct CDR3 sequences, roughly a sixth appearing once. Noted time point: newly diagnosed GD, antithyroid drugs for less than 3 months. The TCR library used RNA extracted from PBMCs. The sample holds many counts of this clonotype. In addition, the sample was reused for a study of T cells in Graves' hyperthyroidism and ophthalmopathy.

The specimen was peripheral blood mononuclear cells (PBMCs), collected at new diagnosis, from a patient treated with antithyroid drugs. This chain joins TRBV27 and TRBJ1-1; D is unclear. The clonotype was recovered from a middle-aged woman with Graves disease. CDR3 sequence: CASSLSVTNTEAFF. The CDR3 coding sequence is TGTGCCAGCAGTTTATCGGTCACGAACACTGAAGCTTTCTTT.